This T cell receptor (beta chain) came from a study of PD-L1 blockade in urothelial cancer. Study information: Male patients with bladder-origin urothelial cancer numbered about 85% of the roughly 29. Researchers looked at the blood 3 weeks (second dose) and 6 weeks after treatment began. Study findings and constraints: Tumor-associated blood clones were expanded more by durable-benefit patients at 3 weeks.

Stated time point: pretreatment peripheral blood. Notes on this clone: Its antigen is undetermined.

The CDR3 length is 17 residues. Germline V lookup: CDR1 SGHRS, CDR2 YFSETQ. The V segment lost 4 bases and the J segment 0 bases; nucleotides outside the gene matches: 5. Sequencing used immunoSEQ multiplex PCR; TCRdb keeps in-frame clones, though not all of them. Among fewer than 60,000 clones listed, 65% to 90% were seen once. The source is a man in his 70s with urothelial cancer. The V and J genes are TRBV5-1 and TRBJ2-6; 9 nucleotides line up with TRBD1. Sequenced here: PBMCs, sampled around atezolizumab (anti-PD-L1) treatment. The CDR3 nucleotides read TGCGCCAGCAGCCCGGGACAGGGAAGCTCTGGGGCCAACGTCCTGACTTTC. Translated: CASSPGQGSSGANVLTF.